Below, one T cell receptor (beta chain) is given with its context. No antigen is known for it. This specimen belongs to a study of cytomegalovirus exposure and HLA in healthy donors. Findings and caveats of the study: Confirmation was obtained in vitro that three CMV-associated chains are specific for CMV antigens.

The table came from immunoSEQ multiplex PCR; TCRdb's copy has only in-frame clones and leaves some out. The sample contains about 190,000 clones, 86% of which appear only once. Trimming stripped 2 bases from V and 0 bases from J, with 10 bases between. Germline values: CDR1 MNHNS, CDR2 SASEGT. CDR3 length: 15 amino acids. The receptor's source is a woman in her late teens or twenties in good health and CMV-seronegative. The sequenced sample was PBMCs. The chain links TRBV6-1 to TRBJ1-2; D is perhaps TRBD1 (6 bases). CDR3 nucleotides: TGTGCCAGCAGTGAATATCAGGGGTCTAACTATGGCTACACCTTC. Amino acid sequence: CASSEYQGSNYGYTF.